This passage covers 17 T cell receptor beta chains from one sample sequenced in a study of shared clonotypes between healthy human individuals. Repertoires were generated with immunoSEQ multiplex PCR, while TCRdb's copy carries only in-frame clones and drops some. Of around 180,000 clones in the sample, over 85% were seen once. Sequenced sample: naive CD4+ T cells sorted from blood. The subset was: CD45RA+ positively selected. The receptors here all came from a woman aged 25 to 39 in good health.

This chain joins TRBV2 and TRBJ2-7; TRBD2 agrees at 8 bases. CDR1 SNHLY and CDR2 FYNNEI come from the germline V gene. The CDR3 covers 13 residues. Trimming cost V 7 bases and J 5 bases; bases outside gene matches: 7. This chain's CDR3 is CASKVAGFNEQYF. CDR3 DNA sequence: TGTGCCAGCAAGGTAGCGGGATTTAACGAGCAGTACTTC.

The chain uses TRBV13 and TRBJ2-4; 7 bases are shared with TRBD1. CDR3 length: 17 amino acids. Trimming at V came to 5 bases and at J to 4 bases, leaving 14 bases not matched to a gene. Germline CDR1 reads PRHDT; CDR2 reads FYEKMQ (reference sequence). This CDR3 reads CASSIRGTGVQKNIQYF. CDR3 DNA sequence: TGTGCCAGCAGCATAAGAGGTACAGGGGTTCAGAAAAACATTCAGTACTTC.

The V call is TRBV15, the J call TRBJ2-7; TRBD2 agrees at 14 bases. CDR1 is LNHNV, CDR2 YYDKDF, per germline (reference sequence). CDR3 size: 14 residues. Losses at the gene ends were 6 bases for V and 7 bases for J; bases not matched to a gene: 5. CDR3 DNA sequence: TGTGCCACCAGGAGGACTAGCGGGGGGTCGGAGCAGTACTTC. This gives the protein CATRRTSGGSEQYF.

The V call is TRBV4-1, the J call TRBJ2-3; 8 positions agree with TRBD1. The CDR3 covers 16 residues. The V segment lost 3 bases and the J segment 0 bases; nucleotides outside the gene matches: 5. In germline, CDR1 is MGHRA, CDR2 YSYEKL. The DNA of the CDR3 is TGCGCCAGCAGCCACTGGACAGGGACTAGCACAGATACGCAGTATTTT. Protein sequence: CASSHWTGTSTDTQYF.

The chain combines TRBV28 with TRBJ2-7, with 9 bases that match TRBD2. CDR3 size: 14 residues. Looked up from germline, CDR1 is MDHEN and CDR2 is SYDVKM. J lost 4 bases, V lost 5 bases, and 6 bases had no gene match. The CDR3 nucleotides read TGTGCCAGCAGTCTTAGCGGGAGCTGGTACGAGCAGTACTTC. This encodes CASSLSGSWYEQYF.

CDR3 in amino acids: CASSSHSSYEQYF. The CDR3 DNA reads TGTGCCAGCAGCTCGCACAGCTCCTACGAGCAGTACTTC. The chain combines TRBV5-4 with TRBJ2-7; D not resolved. Germline loops: CDR1 SGHNT, CDR2 YYREEE (reference sequence). V lost 3 bases to trimming and J lost 0 bases, with 7 bases between them. The length of the CDR3 is 13 residues.

The gene calls are TRBV12-1 and TRBJ1-5. TRBV12-1 is listed as a pseudogene. The CDR3 length is 12 residues. CDR3 DNA sequence: TGTGCCAGCAGCTTTTTCGATCAGCCCCAGCATTTT. Its protein is CASSFFDQPQHF.

The chain is built from TRBV28 and TRBJ2-5; possible D gene TRBD1, 6 bases. The J call is doubtful: the DNA matches TRBJ2-7 better. Per germline, CDR1 MDHEN and CDR2 SYDVKM. The CDR3 sequence is 16 residues long. The CDR3 region is CASSQTGTWESYEQYF. In DNA form, the CDR3 reads TGTGCCAGCAGTCAAACCGGGACATGGGAATCCTACGAGCAGTACTTC.

The chain combines TRBV28 with TRBJ1-2, with D possibly being TRBD1 (6 bases). Between the trimmed V and J ends, which lost 5 bases and 6 bases, there was a span of 16 bases. CDR1 and CDR2 from the germline V gene are MDHEN and SYDVKM. The CDR3 spans 14 residues. CDR3: CASSASTGKNGYTF. In DNA form, the CDR3 reads TGTGCCAGCAGTGCTTCGACAGGCAAGAATGGCTACACCTTC.

CDR3 in amino acids: CASSYPTREDTFF. CDR3 sequence (DNA): TGTGCCAGCAGCTACCCGACGCGGGAGGATACGTTCTTC. The chain is built from TRBV11-2 and TRBJ2-1, with 8 positions matching TRBD2. Germline CDR1 is SGHAT and CDR2 is FQNNGV. V shed 4 bases, J shed 15 bases, and the junction held 11 bases outside the gene matches. The CDR3 loop spans 13 amino acids.

CDR3 sequence reads: CASSRTEDTEAFF. The CDR3 DNA reads as TGTGCCAGCAGCCGGACAGAAGACACTGAAGCTTTCTTT. V and J are TRBV21-1 and TRBJ1-1; TRBD1 is taken as the D call from the table, unchecked against the DNA. TRBV21-1 is a listed pseudogene. The CDR3 spans 13 residues.

This chain connects TRBV19 to TRBJ2-2, with 11 bases identical to TRBD2. In germline, CDR1 is LNHDA, CDR2 SQIVND (reference sequence). The CDR3 has 16 amino acids. Trimming removed 3 bases from V and 6 bases from J; junction bases left unmatched: 6. Written as DNA, the CDR3 is TGTGCCAGTAGTATCATGAGACTAGCGGGACCCGGGGAGCTGTTTTTT. Its translation is CASSIMRLAGPGELFF.

This sequence joins TRBV11-2 and TRBJ2-3; 14 nucleotides align to TRBD2. J lost 8 bases, V lost 10 bases, and 17 bases had no gene match. The CDR3 is 17 residues long. The germline CDR1 and CDR2 sequences are SGHAT and FQNNGV. The CDR3 DNA sequence: TGTGCCACAATTGCCATGGGGGGGACTAGCGGGAGAGCTACGCAGTATTTT. It codes for CATIAMGGTSGRATQYF.

The count of this clone is one. V usage is TRBV28 and J usage is TRBJ2-7, with 11 nucleotides matching TRBD1. The CDR3 totals 16 residues. Germline-derived CDR1 and CDR2 are MDHEN and SYDVKM. Unmatched junction bases numbered 10, after V lost 4 bases and J lost 5 bases. This CDR3 is CASSSIRDRGSHEQYF. The CDR3 DNA is TGTGCCAGCAGTTCTATCCGGGACAGGGGGAGCCACGAGCAGTACTTC.

The gene calls are TRBV29-1 and TRBJ1-1, with D perhaps matching TRBD1 (6 bases). The CDR3 sequence is 16 residues long. In germline, CDR1 is SQVTM, CDR2 ANQGSEA. V shed 7 bases and J shed 1 base, with 22 bases lying between them. CDR3 residues: CSAGYLQGPENTEAFF. For the CDR3, the DNA is TGCAGCGCCGGGTACCTACAGGGACCCGAGAACACTGAAGCTTTCTTT.

V is TRBV7-2 and J is TRBJ1-4; D possibly corresponds to TRBD1 (5 bases). Germline CDR1 and CDR2: SGHTA and FQGNSA. The CDR3 length is 15 residues. Trimming removed 2 bases from V and 11 bases from J, with 18 bases in between. The CDR3 here is CASSLSNEWGMKLFF. CDR3 bases: TGTGCCAGCAGCTTATCAAACGAATGGGGGATGAAACTGTTTTTT. The whole variable domain, remainder taken from reference TRBV7-2 and TRBJ1-4, is GAGVSQSPSNKVTEKGKDVELRCDPISGHTALYWYRQSLGQGLEFLIYFQGNSAPDKSGLPSDRFSAERTGGSVSTLTIQRTQQEDSAVYLCASSLSNEWGMKLFFGSGTQLSVL.

The chain employs TRBV18 and TRBJ2-1; 14 bases map to TRBD2. Germline CDR1 and CDR2: KGHSH and LQKENI. This CDR3 is 16 amino acids long. V lost 6 bases, J lost 8 bases, and 9 bases stayed unmatched. The CDR3 bases are TGTGCCAGCTCCCGGACTAGCGGGGGGATTAGCGATGAGCAGTTCTTC. Amino acids: CASSRTSGGISDEQFF.